Included here is one TCR beta chain sequence, with context. Its matching antigen is unknown. The data originate from a study of CD8+ T cells in alopecia areata. Overall study: The duration of tofacitinib was 6 to 18 months, with 6 months off drug afterward. Study results and limitations: Scalp samples also yield sequences of resident alphabeta T cells from normal skin. Higher clonality and more expanded CD8+ clones appeared in lesional than normal scalp. Many expanded lesional clones remained in scalp and blood on tofacitinib.

Trimming took 4 bases from V and 14 from J, leaving 12 bases between them. The CDR3 sequence is 11 residues long. CDR1 and CDR2 (germline): SGHRS, YFSETQ. Extracted RNA was reverse transcribed into cDNA, the sequencing template. Profiled with immunoSEQ multiplex PCR; TCRdb holds only in-frame clones, not every one. This sample has 190,000 or so clones, with about three fifths found just once. Indicated treatment: oral pan-JAK inhibitor, 5-10 mg twice daily. Sequences were derived from CD4+ T cells sorted from blood, sampled at week 4, from a patient treated with tofacitinib. The chain is built from TRBV5-1 and TRBJ2-2, with TRBD2 as a possible D gene (7 bases). This clonotype originated in a human donor with alopecia areata. In DNA form, the CDR3 reads TGCGCCAGCAGCCACAGGGAGGGCCTGTTTTTT. Translated: CASSHREGLFF.